The source of this TCR beta chain is a study of T cells expressing NK-cell markers. TCRdb reprocessed the 5' RACE reads, with one entry per CDR3 protein and no DNA. The sample data list tens of thousands of distinct CDR3 sequences. The germline V gene encodes CDR1 SEHNR and CDR2 FQNEAQ (reference sequence). There are 13 residues in the CDR3. This receptor was obtained from a woman aged 18-69 years in good health. The specimen was blood T cells: a sorted CD56 or NKG2C T cell subset, CD4+ or CD8+ T cells, or bulk PBMC T cells (not recorded which). The chain employs TRBV7-9 and TRBJ2-7; with no DNA, the TCRdb D assignment of TRBD1 cannot be verified. The CDR3: CASSLAGAYEQYF.